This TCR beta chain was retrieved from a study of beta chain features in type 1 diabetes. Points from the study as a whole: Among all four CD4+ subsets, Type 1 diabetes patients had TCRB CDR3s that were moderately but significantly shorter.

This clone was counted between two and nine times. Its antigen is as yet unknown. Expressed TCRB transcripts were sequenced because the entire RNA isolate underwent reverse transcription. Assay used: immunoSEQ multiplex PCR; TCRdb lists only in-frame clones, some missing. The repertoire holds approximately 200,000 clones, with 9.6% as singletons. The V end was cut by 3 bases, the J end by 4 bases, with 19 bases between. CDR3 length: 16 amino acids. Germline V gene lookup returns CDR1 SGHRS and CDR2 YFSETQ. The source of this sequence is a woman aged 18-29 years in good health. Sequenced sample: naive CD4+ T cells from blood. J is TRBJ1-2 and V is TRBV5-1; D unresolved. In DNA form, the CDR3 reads TGCGCCAGCAGCTACGAGCAGGCGGGCGGTCCCTATGGCTACACCTTC. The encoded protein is CASSYEQAGGPYGYTF.